This T cell receptor beta chain emerged from a study of T cell responses to AZD1222 COVID-19 vaccine. On the study more broadly: Investigators merged groups given second doses at roughly 4 or roughly 12 weeks.

The method was immunoSEQ multiplex PCR; TCRdb's version includes in-frame clones alone and lacks a portion of them. The table shows around 110,000 clones, with over 75% occurring only once. The study, taken as a whole, reports: Repertoires in all cases were sampled only once the peak T cell response had passed. Regions 160-218 and 743-854 held dominance among vaccine-associated CD4 TCRs, which spanned spike. Reportedly, nearly half of unique spike TCRs recognized epitopes outside B.1.351/B.1.1.7 mutations.

The CDR3 has 17 amino acids. Germline V gene lookup returns CDR1 ENHRY and CDR2 SYGVKD. With 6 bases removed from V and 1 base from J, the gap between germline ends came to 18 bases. As regards this clone: The antigen remains unidentified.

This TCR derives from an adult in good health. Material: peripheral blood, obtained on day 0 of AZD1222 vaccination. The V and J genes are TRBV10-3 and TRBJ2-2; possible D gene TRBD2, 6 bases. CDR3 residues: CAIRGGGAEKNTGELFF. The CDR3 nucleotides read TGTGCCATCAGGGGGGGAGGAGCGGAGAAGAACACCGGGGAGCTGTTTTTT.